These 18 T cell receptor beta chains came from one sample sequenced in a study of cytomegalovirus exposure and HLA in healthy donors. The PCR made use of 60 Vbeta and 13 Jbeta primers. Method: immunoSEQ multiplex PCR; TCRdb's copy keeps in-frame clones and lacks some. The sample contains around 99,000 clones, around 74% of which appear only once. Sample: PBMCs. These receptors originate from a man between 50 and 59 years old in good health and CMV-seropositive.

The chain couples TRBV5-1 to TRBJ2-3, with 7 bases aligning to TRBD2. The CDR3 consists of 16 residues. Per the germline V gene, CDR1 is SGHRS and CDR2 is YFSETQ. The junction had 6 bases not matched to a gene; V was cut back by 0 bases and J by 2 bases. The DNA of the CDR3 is TGCGCCAGCAGCTTGGCCATCGGGGGGACCACAGATACGCAGTATTTT. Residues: CASSLAIGGTTDTQYF.

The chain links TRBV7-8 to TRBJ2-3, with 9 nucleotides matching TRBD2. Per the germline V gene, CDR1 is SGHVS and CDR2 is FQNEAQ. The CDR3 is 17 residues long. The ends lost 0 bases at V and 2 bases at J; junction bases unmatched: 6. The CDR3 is CASSLAEWGLATDTQYF. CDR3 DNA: TGTGCCAGCAGCTTAGCGGAGTGGGGACTAGCCACAGATACGCAGTATTTT.

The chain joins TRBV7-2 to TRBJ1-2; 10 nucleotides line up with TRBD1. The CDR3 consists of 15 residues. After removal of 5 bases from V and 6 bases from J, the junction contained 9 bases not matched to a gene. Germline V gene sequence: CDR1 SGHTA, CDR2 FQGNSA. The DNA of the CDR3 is TGTGCCAGCAGCGCGACAGGGGACAGGGGAGATGGCTACACCTTC. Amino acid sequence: CASSATGDRGDGYTF. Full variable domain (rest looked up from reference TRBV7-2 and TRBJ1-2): GAGVSQSPSNKVTEKGKDVELRCDPISGHTALYWYRQSLGQGLEFLIYFQGNSAPDKSGLPSDRFSAERTGGSVSTLTIQRTQQEDSAVYLCASSATGDRGDGYTFGSGTRLTVV.

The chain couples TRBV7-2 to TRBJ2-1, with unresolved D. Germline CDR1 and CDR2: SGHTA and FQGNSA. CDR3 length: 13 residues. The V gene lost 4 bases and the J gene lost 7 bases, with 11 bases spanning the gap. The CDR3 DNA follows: TGTGCCAGCAGCTCCCATGTGAGAAATGAGCAGTTCTTC. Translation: CASSSHVRNEQFF.

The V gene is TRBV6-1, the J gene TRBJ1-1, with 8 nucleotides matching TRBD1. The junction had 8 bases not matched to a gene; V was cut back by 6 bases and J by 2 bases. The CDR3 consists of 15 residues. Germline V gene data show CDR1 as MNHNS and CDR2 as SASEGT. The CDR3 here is CASRVQGATNTEAFF. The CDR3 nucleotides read TGTGCCAGCAGGGTGCAGGGGGCAACTAACACTGAAGCTTTCTTT.

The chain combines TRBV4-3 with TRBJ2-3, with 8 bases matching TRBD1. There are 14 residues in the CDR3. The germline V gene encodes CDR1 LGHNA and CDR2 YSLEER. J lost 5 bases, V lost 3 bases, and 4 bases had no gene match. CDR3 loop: CASSQQGAKDTQYF. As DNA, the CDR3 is TGCGCCAGCAGCCAGCAGGGGGCAAAAGATACGCAGTATTTT.

The CDR3, as DNA: TGTGCCAGCAGCTTGGGATCGGGGGGGCCCGCGCGGGAGCAGTACTTC. Encoded protein: CASSLGSGGPAREQYF. V is TRBV5-6 and J is TRBJ2-7, with 8 bases that match TRBD2. This CDR3 is built from 16 residues. Germline assignment: CDR1 SGHDT and CDR2 YYEEEE. With 0 bases clipped from V and 7 bases from J, the junction kept 12 bases outside the gene matches.

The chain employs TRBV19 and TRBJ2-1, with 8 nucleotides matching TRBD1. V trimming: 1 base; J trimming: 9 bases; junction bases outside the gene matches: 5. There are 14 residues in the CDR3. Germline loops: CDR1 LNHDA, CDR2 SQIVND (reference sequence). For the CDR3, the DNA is TGTGCCAGTAGTATAGTCAGGACAGGGAGTGAGCAGTTCTTC. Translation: CASSIVRTGSEQFF.

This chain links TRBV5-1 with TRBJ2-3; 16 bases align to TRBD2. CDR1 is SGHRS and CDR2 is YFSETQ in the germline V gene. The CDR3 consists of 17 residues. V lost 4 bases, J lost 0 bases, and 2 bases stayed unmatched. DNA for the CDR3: TGCGCCAGCAGCCCGGGACTAGCGGGGGGGAGCACAGATACGCAGTATTTT. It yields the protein CASSPGLAGGSTDTQYF.

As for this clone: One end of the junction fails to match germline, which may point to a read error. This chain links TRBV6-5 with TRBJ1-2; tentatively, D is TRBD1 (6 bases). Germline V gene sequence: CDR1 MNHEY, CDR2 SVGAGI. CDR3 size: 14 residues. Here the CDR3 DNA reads TGTGCCAGCATTAGGGGGGGGGTGAACTATGGCTACCCCTTC. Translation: CASIRGGVNYGYPF.

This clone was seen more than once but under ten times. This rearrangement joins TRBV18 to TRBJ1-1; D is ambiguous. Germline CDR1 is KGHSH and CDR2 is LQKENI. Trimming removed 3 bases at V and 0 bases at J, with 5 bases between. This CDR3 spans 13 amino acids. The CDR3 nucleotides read TGTGCCAGCTCACCCCTCTTGAACACTGAAGCTTTCTTT. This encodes CASSPLLNTEAFF.

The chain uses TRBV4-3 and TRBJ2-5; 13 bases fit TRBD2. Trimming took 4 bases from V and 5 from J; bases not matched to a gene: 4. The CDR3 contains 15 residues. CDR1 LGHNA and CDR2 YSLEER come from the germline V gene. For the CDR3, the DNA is TGCGCCAGCAGCCCCGGGACTAGCGGGGCGGAGACCCAGTACTTC. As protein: CASSPGTSGAETQYF.

CDR3 amino acids: CAWRGPRQGGTGELFF. The DNA for the CDR3 is TGTGCCTGGAGGGGCCCCCGACAGGGTGGCACCGGGGAGCTGTTTTTT. The V call is TRBV30, the J call TRBJ2-2, with 7 bases fitting TRBD1. The germline gives CDR1 GTSNPN, CDR2 SVGIG (reference sequence). This CDR3 has 16 amino acids. V shed 3 bases, J shed 4 bases, and the junction held 11 bases outside the gene matches.

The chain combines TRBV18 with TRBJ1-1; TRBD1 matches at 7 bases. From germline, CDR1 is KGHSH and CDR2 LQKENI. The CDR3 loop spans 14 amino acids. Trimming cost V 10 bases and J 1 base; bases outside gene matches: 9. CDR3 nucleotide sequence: TGTGCCACCGGTTTGGGGACAGAGAACACTGAAGCTTTCTTT. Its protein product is CATGLGTENTEAFF.

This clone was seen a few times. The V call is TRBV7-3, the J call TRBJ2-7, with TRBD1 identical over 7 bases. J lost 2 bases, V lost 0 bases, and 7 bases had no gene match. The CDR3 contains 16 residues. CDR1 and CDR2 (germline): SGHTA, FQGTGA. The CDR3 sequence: CASSLTLAGGPYEQYF. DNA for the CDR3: TGTGCCAGCAGCTTAACGTTGGCAGGGGGTCCCTACGAGCAGTACTTC. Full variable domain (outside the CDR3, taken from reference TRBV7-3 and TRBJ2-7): GAGVSQTPSNKVTEKGKYVELRCDPISGHTALYWYRQSLGQGPEFLIYFQGTGAADDSGLPNDRFFAVRPEGSVSTLKIQRTERGDSAVYLCASSLTLAGGPYEQYFGPGTRLTVT.

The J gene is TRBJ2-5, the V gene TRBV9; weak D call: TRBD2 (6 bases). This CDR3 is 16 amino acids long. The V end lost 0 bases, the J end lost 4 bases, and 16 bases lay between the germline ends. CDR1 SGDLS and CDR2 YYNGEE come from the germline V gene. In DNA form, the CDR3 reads TGTGCCAGCAGCGTAGAACACGGGGGTACTCTAGAGACCCAGTACTTC. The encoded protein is CASSVEHGGTLETQYF. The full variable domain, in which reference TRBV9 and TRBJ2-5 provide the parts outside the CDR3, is DSGVTQTPKHLITATGQRVTLRCSPRSGDLSVYWYQQSLDQGLQFLIQYYNGEERAKGNILERFSAQQFPDLHSELNLSSLELGDSALYFCASSVEHGGTLETQYFGPGTRLLVL.

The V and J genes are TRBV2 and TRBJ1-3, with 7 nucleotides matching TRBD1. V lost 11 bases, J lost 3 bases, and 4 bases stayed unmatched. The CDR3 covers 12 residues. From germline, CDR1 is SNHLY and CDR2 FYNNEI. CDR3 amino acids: CAGGTDGNTIYF. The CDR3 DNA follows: TGTGCCGGTGGGACAGATGGAAACACCATATATTTT.

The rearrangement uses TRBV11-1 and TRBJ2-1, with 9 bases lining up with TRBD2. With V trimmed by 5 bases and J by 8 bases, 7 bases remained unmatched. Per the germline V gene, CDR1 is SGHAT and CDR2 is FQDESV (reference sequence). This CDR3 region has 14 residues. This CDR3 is CASSPSGGIDEQFF. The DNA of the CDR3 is TGTGCCAGCAGCCCAAGCGGGGGGATAGATGAGCAGTTCTTC.